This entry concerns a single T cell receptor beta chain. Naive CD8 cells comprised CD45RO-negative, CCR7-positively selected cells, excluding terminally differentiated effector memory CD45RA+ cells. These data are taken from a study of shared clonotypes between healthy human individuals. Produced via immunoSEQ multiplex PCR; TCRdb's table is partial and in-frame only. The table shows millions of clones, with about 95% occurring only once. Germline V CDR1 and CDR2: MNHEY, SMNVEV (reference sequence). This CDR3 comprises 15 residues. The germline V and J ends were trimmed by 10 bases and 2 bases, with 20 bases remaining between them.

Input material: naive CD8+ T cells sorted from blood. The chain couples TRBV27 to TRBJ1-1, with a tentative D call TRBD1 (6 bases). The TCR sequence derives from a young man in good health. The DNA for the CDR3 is TGTGCCACCGGCCCAGGGGCCGTTCCCAACACTGAAGCTTTCTTT. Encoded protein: CATGPGAVPNTEAFF.